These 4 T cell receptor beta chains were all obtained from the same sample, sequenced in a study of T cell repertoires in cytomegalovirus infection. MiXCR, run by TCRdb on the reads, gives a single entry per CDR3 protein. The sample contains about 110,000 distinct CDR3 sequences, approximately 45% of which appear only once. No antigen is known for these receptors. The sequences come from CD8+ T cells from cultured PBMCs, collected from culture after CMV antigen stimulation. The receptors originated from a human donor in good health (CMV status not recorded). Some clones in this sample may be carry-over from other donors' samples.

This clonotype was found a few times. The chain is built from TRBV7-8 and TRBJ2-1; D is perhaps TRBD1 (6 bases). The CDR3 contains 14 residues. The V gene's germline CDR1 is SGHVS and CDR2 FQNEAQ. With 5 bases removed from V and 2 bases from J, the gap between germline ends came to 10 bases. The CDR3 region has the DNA TGTGCCAGCAGCGCACAGGGTCCCTACAATGAGCAGTTCTTC. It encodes CASSAQGPYNEQFF.

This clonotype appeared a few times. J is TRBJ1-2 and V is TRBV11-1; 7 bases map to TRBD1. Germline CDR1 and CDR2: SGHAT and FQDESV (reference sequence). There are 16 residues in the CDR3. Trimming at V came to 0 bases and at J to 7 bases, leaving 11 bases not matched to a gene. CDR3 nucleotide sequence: TGTGCCAGCAGCTTAGCCCTGGGAGACAGGGATAGTGGCTACACCTTC. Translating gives CASSLALGDRDSGYTF.

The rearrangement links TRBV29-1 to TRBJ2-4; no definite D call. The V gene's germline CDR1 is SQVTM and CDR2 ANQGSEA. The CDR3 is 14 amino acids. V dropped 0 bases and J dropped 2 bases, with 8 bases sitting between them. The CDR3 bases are TGCAGCGTTGAAGATGGGGTGACCAAAAACATTCAGTACTTC. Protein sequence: CSVEDGVTKNIQYF.

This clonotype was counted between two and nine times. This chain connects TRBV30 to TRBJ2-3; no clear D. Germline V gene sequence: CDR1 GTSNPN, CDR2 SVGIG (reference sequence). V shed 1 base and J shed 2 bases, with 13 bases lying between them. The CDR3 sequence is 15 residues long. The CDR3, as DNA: TGTGCCTGGAGTGGAGGCGGCGTATACACAGATACGCAGTATTTT. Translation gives CAWSGGGVYTDTQYF. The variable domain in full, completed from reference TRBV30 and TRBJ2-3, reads SQTIHQWPATLVQPVGSPLSLECTVEGTSNPNLYWYRQAAGRGLQLLFYSVGIGQISSEVPQNLSASRPQDRQFILSSKKLLLSDSGFYLCAWSGGGVYTDTQYFGPGTRLTVL.